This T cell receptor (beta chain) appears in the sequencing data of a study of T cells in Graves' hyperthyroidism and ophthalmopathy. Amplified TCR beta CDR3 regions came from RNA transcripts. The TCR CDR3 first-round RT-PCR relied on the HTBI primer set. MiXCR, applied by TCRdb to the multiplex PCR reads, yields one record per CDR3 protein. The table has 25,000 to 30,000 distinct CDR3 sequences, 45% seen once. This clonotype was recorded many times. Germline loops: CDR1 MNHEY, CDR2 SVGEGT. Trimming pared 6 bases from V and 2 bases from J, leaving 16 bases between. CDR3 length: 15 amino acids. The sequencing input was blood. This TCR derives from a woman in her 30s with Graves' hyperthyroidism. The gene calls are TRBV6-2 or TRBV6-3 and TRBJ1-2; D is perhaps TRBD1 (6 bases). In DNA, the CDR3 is TGTGCCAGCAGGAAGCTACAGGGTAGGAACTATGGCTACACCTTC. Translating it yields CASRKLQGRNYGYTF.